One sample yielded the 26 T cell receptor beta chains listed below, sequenced in a study of regulatory T cells in long-lasting Graves disease. Time point defined: newly diagnosed GD, antithyroid drugs for less than 3 months. Extracted RNA from PBMCs served as the source of the TCR library. Library construction for TCR beta used iRepertoire HTBI primers and Arm-PCR of CDR3 regions. TCRdb used MiXCR to reprocess the multiplex PCR reads, holding one entry per CDR3 protein. The sample holds some 220,000 distinct CDR3 sequences; roughly 19% are singletons and the top ten take 12%. These sequences were also reported in another study, on T cells in Graves' hyperthyroidism and ophthalmopathy.

Specimen: peripheral blood mononuclear cells (PBMCs), collected at new diagnosis, from a patient treated with antithyroid drugs. All receptors derive from a woman in her twenties or thirties with Graves disease.

The rearrangement joins TRBV29-1 to TRBJ1-2, with TRBD1 matching 8 bases. Germline CDR1 and CDR2: SQVTM and ANQGSEA. The CDR3 sequence is 14 residues long. The V and J ends lost 4 bases and 4 bases, in that order; junction bases with no gene match: 8. In DNA form, the CDR3 reads TGCAGCGTTGTGCGGCAGGGGGCGGGCTATGGCTACACCTTC. Translation gives CSVVRQGAGYGYTF.

This clonotype was seen ten or more times. This sequence joins TRBV6-1 and TRBJ1-1; D ambiguous. From germline, CDR1 is MNHNS and CDR2 SASEGT. This CDR3 has 12 amino acids. The CDR3 region is CVSPRLNTEAFF. The CDR3 nucleotides read TGTGTTTCCCCGCGGTTGAACACTGAAGCTTTCTTT.

About this clonotype itself: The junction departs from the called germline gene at one end, perhaps through a read error. The CDR3 loop reads CASSQDSPLHF. The CDR3 region has the DNA TGCGCCAGCAGCCAAGATTCACCCCTCCACTTT. The chain couples TRBV2 to TRBJ1-6; D is unclear. This CDR3 contains 11 residues. Germline-derived CDR1 and CDR2 are SNHLY and FYNNEI.

This clonotype was observed many times. V is TRBV12-3 or TRBV12-4 and J is TRBJ2-3; 13 bases line up with TRBD2. The CDR3 runs to 17 residues. V shed 3 bases, J shed 4 bases, and the junction held 7 bases outside the gene matches. CDR3 sequence reads: CASSLRTSGRGPDTQYF. The CDR3 DNA is TGTGCCAGCAGTTTGAGGACTAGCGGGAGAGGCCCAGATACGCAGTATTTT.

Many counts were recorded for this clonotype. The gene calls are TRBV27 and TRBJ2-2; no firm D call. Germline values: CDR1 MNHEY, CDR2 SMNVEV (reference sequence). Trimming pared 2 bases from V and 6 bases from J, leaving 7 bases between. The CDR3 spans 13 residues. The CDR3, as DNA: TGTGCCAGCAGTTTAGACCTAGCCGGGGAGCTGTTTTTT. Encoded protein: CASSLDLAGELFF.

This clonotype was recorded at least ten times. The chain has TRBV7-9 and TRBJ1-5, with unresolved D. This CDR3 region has 16 residues. Germline loops: CDR1 SEHNR, CDR2 FQNEAQ (reference sequence). Trimming shortened V by 4 bases and J by 0 bases, and 13 bases separated the two germline ends. The CDR3 protein is CASSSKTGYSNQPQHF. The DNA for the CDR3 is TGTGCCAGCAGCTCGAAGACCGGTTATAGCAATCAGCCCCAGCATTTT.

The sample holds many counts of this clonotype. V gene TRBV27 combines with J gene TRBJ1-1; 9 bases align to TRBD1. The trim removed 8 bases at V and 7 bases at J, leaving 5 bases unmatched. Germline CDR1 is MNHEY and CDR2 is SMNVEV (reference sequence). This CDR3 is 12 amino acids long. The CDR3 loop reads CASGWTGVEAFF. Here the CDR3 DNA reads TGTGCCAGCGGATGGACAGGGGTTGAAGCTTTCTTT.

This clonotype was counted many times. This sequence joins TRBV10-3 and TRBJ2-7; 9 bases map to TRBD2. CDR3 length: 15 amino acids. Germline CDR1 ENHRY, CDR2 SYGVKD. V lost 6 bases, J lost 6 bases, and 12 bases stayed unmatched. As DNA, the CDR3 is TGTGCCATCAGGCGGGGGGGGGATCGGACGGCCGAGCAGTACTTC. This translates into CAIRRGGDRTAEQYF.

This clonotype was observed many times. V usage is TRBV24-1 and J usage is TRBJ2-2, with D hard to call. The CDR3 is 15 amino acids. Per germline, CDR1 KGHDR and CDR2 SFDVKD. Trimming took off 1 base at V and 5 bases at J, with 10 bases between the two ends. CDR3 DNA: TGTGCCACCAGTGATTTTCCAGGCCCTACCGGGGAGCTGTTTTTT. Translating gives CATSDFPGPTGELFF.

Many counts were recorded for this clonotype. The rearrangement uses TRBV20-1 and TRBJ1-2, with D unresolved. This CDR3 contains 13 residues. The germline V gene encodes CDR1 DFQATT and CDR2 SNEGSKA (reference sequence). The ends were cut back, 3 bases at V and 4 bases at J, with 12 bases in the middle. The CDR3 region has the DNA TGCAGTGCTAGGGAGGGTTTCGGCTATGGCTACACCTTC. Amino acid sequence: CSAREGFGYGYTF.

This clonotype came up many times. This chain links TRBV6-1 with TRBJ1-5; D possibly corresponds to TRBD1 (6 bases). The CDR3 totals 16 residues. Trimming removed 6 bases from V and 6 bases from J, with 21 bases in between. Germline values: CDR1 MNHNS, CDR2 SASEGT. DNA for the CDR3: TGTGCCAGCAGCAGTCTTTTCTCAGGGGTCGGTCAGCCCCAGCATTTT. It encodes CASSSLFSGVGQPQHF.

CDR3: CASSLMEGYGYTF. DNA of the CDR3: TGTGCCAGCAGTTTAATGGAGGGCTATGGCTACACCTTC. The chain carries TRBV3-1 and TRBJ1-2; no firm D call. Germline V gene sequence: CDR1 LGHDT, CDR2 YNNKEL (reference sequence). V gave up 6 bases and J gave up 4 bases, with 12 bases separating them. There are 13 residues in the CDR3.

The sample holds a few counts of this clonotype. This chain uses TRBV7-9 with TRBJ2-7, with TRBD1 as a possible D gene (6 bases). Trimming took off 5 bases at V and 1 base at J, with 9 bases between the two ends. Germline V gene lookup returns CDR1 SEHNR and CDR2 FQNEAQ (reference sequence). CDR3 length: 13 amino acids. DNA of the CDR3: TGTGCCAGCAGCAACAGGGATTCCTACGAGCAGTACTTC. It yields the protein CASSNRDSYEQYF. Drawing the rest from reference TRBV7-9 and TRBJ2-7, the complete variable domain is DTGVSQNPRHKITKRGQNVTFRCDPISEHNRLYWYRQTLGQGPEFLTYFQNEAQLEKSRLLSDRFSAERPKGSFSTLEIQRTEQGDSAMYLCASSNRDSYEQYFGPGTRLTVT.

This clonotype was counted at least ten times. This chain connects TRBV6-6 to TRBJ2-5, with 9 bases identical to TRBD2. V lost 0 bases to trimming and J lost 4 bases; unmatched junction nucleotides: 0. CDR3 length equals 14 residues. Germline CDR1 reads MNHNY; CDR2 reads SVGAGI (reference sequence). This chain's CDR3 is CASSYSTSGETQYF. The DNA for the CDR3 is TGTGCCAGCAGTTACTCGACTAGCGGAGAGACCCAGTACTTC.

The V and J genes are TRBV2 and TRBJ1-6, with D uncertain. This CDR3 is built from 13 residues. Trimming removed 10 bases at V and 5 bases at J, with 12 bases between. Looked up from germline, CDR1 is SNHLY and CDR2 is FYNNEI. The CDR3, as DNA: TGTGCCATCCAGAAGGACGATAATTCACCCCTCCACTTT. Residues: CAIQKDDNSPLHF.

This clonotype has at least ten counts. The chain links TRBV7-2 to TRBJ1-2; 7 nucleotides align to TRBD1. V was pared by 4 bases and J by 6 bases, with 8 bases of the junction left unmatched. The CDR3 is made up of 14 amino acids. CDR1 is SGHTA and CDR2 is FQGNSA in the germline V gene. The CDR3 DNA reads as TGTGCCAGCAGCTACCTGCAGGGGGTCCATGGCTACACCTTC. The encoded protein is CASSYLQGVHGYTF.

The rearrangement joins TRBV11-3 to TRBJ2-1; 7 bases agree with TRBD2. The CDR3 sequence is 14 residues long. In germline, CDR1 is SGHNT, CDR2 YENEEA. V gave up 3 bases and J gave up 5 bases; unmatched junction bases: 4. DNA for the CDR3: TGTGCCAGCAGCTTTGGCGGGGGTCACAATGAGCAGTTCTTC. Residues: CASSFGGGHNEQFF.

This clonotype was picked up many times. The rearrangement joins TRBV30 to TRBJ1-2; D is uncertain. V dropped 0 bases and J dropped 4 bases, with 9 bases sitting between them. CDR3 size: 13 residues. Germline V gives CDR1 GTSNPN, CDR2 SVGIG (reference sequence). The CDR3 bases are TGTGCCTGGAGTGTGGGCGCCGGCTATGGCTACACCTTC. Its protein product is CAWSVGAGYGYTF.

Many counts were recorded for this clonotype. The rearrangement uses TRBV15 and TRBJ2-5; TRBD1 matches at 10 bases. The J segment lost 5 bases and the V segment lost 4 bases, leaving 13 bases of the junction unmatched. This CDR3 is 17 amino acids long. Germline assignment: CDR1 LNHNV and CDR2 YYDKDF (reference sequence). CDR3 DNA: TGTGCCACCAGCACAGATTTGACAGGGGGCCGGCAGGAGACCCAGTACTTC. Translated, it gives CATSTDLTGGRQETQYF.

The V gene is TRBV13, the J gene TRBJ1-2; D is unresolved. The V gene's germline CDR1 is PRHDT and CDR2 FYEKMQ (reference sequence). The CDR3 length is 13 residues. V shed 1 base and J shed 6 bases, with 9 bases lying between them. This CDR3 is CASSLALGHGYTF. Written as DNA, the CDR3 is TGTGCCAGCAGCTTAGCTCTTGGACATGGCTACACCTTC.

This clonotype was detected many times. This chain connects TRBV11-3 to TRBJ2-7; the D gene is possibly TRBD1 (5 bases). The CDR3 is 16 amino acids. From germline, CDR1 is SGHNT and CDR2 YENEEA. V dropped 4 bases and J dropped 0 bases, with 16 bases sitting between them. Here the CDR3 DNA reads TGTGCCAGCAGCTCGATGGGGCAGGAGAGCTCCTACGAGCAGTACTTC. As protein: CASSSMGQESSYEQYF. Drawing the rest from reference TRBV11-3 and TRBJ2-7, the complete variable domain is EAGVVQSPRYKIIEKKQPVAFWCNPISGHNTLYWYLQNLGQGPELLIRYENEEAVDDSQLPKDRFSAERLKGVDSTLKIQPAELGDSAVYLCASSSMGQESSYEQYFGPGTRLTVT.

The chain links TRBV7-2 to TRBJ2-3; 7 bases line up with TRBD1. V was clipped by 7 bases and J by 0 bases; unmatched bases: 7. Germline V CDR1 and CDR2: SGHTA, FQGNSA. The CDR3 length is 15 residues. The CDR3 nucleotides read TGTGCCAGCAACGGACAGGAAAGTAGCACAGATACGCAGTATTTT. Translating gives CASNGQESSTDTQYF.

This clonotype was counted many times. DNA for the CDR3: TGCGCCAGCAAGACAGGGCCATCGAACACCGGGGAGCTGTTTTTT. This encodes CASKTGPSNTGELFF. The chain couples TRBV5-1 to TRBJ2-2, with TRBD1 identical over 7 bases. The CDR3 runs to 15 residues. Losses at the gene ends were 6 bases for V and 0 bases for J; bases not matched to a gene: 5. The V gene's germline CDR1 is SGHRS and CDR2 YFSETQ.

This clonotype was seen at least ten times. The chain links TRBV30 to TRBJ2-3; the match to TRBD2 covers 12 bases. The CDR3 runs 17 residues. CDR1 is GTSNPN, CDR2 SVGIG, per germline (reference sequence). The J segment lost 2 bases and the V segment lost 3 bases, leaving 9 bases of the junction unmatched. CDR3 coding DNA: TGTGCCTGGAGCGTAGGGGGACTAGCGGGTGTCACAGATACGCAGTATTTT. The encoded protein is CAWSVGGLAGVTDTQYF.

This clonotype was observed at least ten times. The chain has TRBV19 and TRBJ1-1; the D gene is possibly TRBD1 (5 bases). CDR1 and CDR2 (germline): LNHDA, SQIVND (reference sequence). This CDR3 has 15 amino acids. V lost 7 bases to trimming and J lost 0 bases, with 15 bases between them. CDR3 amino acids: CASKPHRQLNTEAFF. Written as DNA, the CDR3 is TGTGCCAGTAAACCCCACAGGCAGTTGAACACTGAAGCTTTCTTT.

The rearrangement uses TRBV2 and TRBJ1-4, with a possible D match to TRBD1 (5 bases). The CDR3 has 14 residues. Germline V lookup: CDR1 SNHLY, CDR2 FYNNEI. V dropped 6 bases and J dropped 7 bases, with 15 bases sitting between them. The CDR3 is CASRGGTSGEKLFF. For the CDR3, the DNA is TGTGCCAGCAGGGGTGGGACGTCTGGTGAAAAACTGTTTTTT.